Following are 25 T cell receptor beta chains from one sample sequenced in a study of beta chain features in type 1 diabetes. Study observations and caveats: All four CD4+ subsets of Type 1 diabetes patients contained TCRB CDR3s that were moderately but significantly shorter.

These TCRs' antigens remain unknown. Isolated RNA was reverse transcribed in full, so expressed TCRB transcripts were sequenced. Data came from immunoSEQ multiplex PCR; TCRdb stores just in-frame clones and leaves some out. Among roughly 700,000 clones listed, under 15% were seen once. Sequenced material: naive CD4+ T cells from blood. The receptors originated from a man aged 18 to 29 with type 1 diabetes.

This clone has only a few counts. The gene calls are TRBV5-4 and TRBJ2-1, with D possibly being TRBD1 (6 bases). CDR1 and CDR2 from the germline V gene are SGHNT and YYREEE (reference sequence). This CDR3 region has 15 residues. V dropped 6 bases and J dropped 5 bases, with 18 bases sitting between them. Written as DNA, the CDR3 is TGTGCCAGCACGCTCATGGGGGCAGGGGACAATGAGCAGTTCTTC. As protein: CASTLMGAGDNEQFF.

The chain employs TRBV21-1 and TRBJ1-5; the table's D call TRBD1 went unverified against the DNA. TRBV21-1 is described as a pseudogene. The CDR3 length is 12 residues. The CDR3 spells CATSDRDQPQHF. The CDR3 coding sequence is TGTGCCACCTCGGACAGGGATCAGCCCCAGCATTTT.

The CDR3 loop reads CAWSPSGQGRYEQYF. As DNA, the CDR3 is TGTGCCTGGAGTCCCTCGGGACAGGGGCGCTACGAGCAGTACTTC. This sequence joins TRBV30 and TRBJ2-7, with 10 nucleotides matching TRBD1. In germline, CDR1 is GTSNPN, CDR2 SVGIG (reference sequence). This CDR3 is 15 amino acids long. V was pared by 2 bases and J by 3 bases, with 7 bases of the junction left unmatched.

The chain's CDR3 is CAISTRGDEQYF. The CDR3 bases are TGTGCCATCAGTACCAGGGGAGACGAGCAGTACTTC. The chain uses TRBV10-3 and TRBJ2-7; TRBD1 is a possible D gene (6 bases). Germline lookup yields CDR1 ENHRY and CDR2 SYGVKD. The CDR3 sequence is 12 residues long. Trimming cost V 5 bases and J 5 bases, with 10 bases left between them.

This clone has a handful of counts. The CDR3 DNA follows: TGTGCCAGCAGTTTAACCGGGCCCTACGAGCAGTACTTC. It codes for CASSLTGPYEQYF. This rearrangement joins TRBV27 to TRBJ2-7; no clear D. CDR1 MNHEY and CDR2 SMNVEV come from the germline V gene (reference sequence). Trimming left V 2 bases short and J 2 bases short, with 7 bases between. The CDR3 runs to 13 residues.

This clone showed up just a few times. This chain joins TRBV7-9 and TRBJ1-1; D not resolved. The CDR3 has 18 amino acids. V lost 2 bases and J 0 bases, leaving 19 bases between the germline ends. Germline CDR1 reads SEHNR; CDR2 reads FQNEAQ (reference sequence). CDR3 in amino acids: CASSLKAGGPLMNTEAFF. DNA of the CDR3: TGTGCCAGCAGCTTAAAGGCCGGAGGGCCACTCATGAACACTGAAGCTTTCTTT.

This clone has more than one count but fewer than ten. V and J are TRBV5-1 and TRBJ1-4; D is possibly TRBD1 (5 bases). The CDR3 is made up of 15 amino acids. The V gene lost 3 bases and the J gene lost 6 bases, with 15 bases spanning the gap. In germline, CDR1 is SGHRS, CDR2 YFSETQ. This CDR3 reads CASSWRQSKDEKLFF. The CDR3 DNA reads TGCGCCAGCAGCTGGCGACAGTCTAAGGATGAAAAACTGTTTTTT.

The CDR3 DNA sequence: TGCGCCAGCAGCATTAGCGGGGGTCAGCCCCAGCATTTT. It is translated as CASSISGGQPQHF. The chain has TRBV5-1 and TRBJ1-5, with a possible D match to TRBD1 (5 bases). Trimming took 4 bases from V and 6 from J, leaving 11 bases between them. The germline CDR1 and CDR2 sequences are SGHRS and YFSETQ. The CDR3 extends over 13 amino acids.

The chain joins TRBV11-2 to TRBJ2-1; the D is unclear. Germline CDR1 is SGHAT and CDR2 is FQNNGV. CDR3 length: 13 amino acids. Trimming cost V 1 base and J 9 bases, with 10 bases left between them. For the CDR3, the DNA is TGTGCCAGCAGCTTAGTGGCCGGTCCTGAGCAGTTCTTC. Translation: CASSLVAGPEQFF.

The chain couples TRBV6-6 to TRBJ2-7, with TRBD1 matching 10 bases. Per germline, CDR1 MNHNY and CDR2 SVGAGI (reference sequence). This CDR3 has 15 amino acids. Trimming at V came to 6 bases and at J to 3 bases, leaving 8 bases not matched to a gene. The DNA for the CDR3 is TGTGCCAGCAGGCGGGACAGGGGACCTATCTACGAGCAGTACTTC. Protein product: CASRRDRGPIYEQYF.

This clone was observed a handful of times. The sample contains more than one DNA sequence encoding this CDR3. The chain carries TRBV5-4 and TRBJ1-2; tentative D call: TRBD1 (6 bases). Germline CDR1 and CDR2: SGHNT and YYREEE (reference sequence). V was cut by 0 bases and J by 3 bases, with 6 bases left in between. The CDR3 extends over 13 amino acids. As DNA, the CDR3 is TGTGCCAGCAGCTTGGGACAGGACTATGGCTACACCTTC. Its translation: CASSLGQDYGYTF.

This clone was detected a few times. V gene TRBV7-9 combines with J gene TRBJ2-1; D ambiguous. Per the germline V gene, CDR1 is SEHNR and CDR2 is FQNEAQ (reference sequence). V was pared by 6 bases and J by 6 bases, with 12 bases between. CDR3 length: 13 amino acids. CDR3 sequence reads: CASSFGRVNEQFF. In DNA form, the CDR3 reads TGTGCCAGCAGTTTCGGACGGGTCAATGAGCAGTTCTTC. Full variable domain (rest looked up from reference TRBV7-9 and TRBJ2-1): DTGVSQNPRHKITKRGQNVTFRCDPISEHNRLYWYRQTLGQGPEFLTYFQNEAQLEKSRLLSDRFSAERPKGSFSTLEIQRTEQGDSAMYLCASSFGRVNEQFFGPGTRLTVL.

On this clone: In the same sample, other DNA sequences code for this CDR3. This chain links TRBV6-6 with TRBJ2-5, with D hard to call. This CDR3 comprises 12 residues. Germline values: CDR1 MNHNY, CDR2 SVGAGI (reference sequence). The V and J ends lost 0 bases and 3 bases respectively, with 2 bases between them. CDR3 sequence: CASSYSKETQYF. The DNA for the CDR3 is TGTGCCAGCAGTTACTCGAAAGAGACCCAGTACTTC.

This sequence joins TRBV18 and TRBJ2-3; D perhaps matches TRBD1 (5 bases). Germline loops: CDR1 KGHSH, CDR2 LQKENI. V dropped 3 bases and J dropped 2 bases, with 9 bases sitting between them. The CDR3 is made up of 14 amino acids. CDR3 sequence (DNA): TGTGCCAGCTCACCCGTGGACAACACAGATACGCAGTATTTT. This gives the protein CASSPVDNTDTQYF.

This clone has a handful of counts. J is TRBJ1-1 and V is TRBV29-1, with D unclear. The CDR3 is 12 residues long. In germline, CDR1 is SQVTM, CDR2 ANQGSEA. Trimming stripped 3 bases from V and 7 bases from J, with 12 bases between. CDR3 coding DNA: TGCAGCGTTGACGGGAATTCGGATGAAGCTTTCTTT. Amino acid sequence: CSVDGNSDEAFF.

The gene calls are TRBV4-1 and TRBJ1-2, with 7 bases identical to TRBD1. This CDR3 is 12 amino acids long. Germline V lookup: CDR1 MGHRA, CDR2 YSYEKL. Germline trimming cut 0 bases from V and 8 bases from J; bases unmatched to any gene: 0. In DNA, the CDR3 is TGCGCCAGCAGCCAAGAACAGGGGGGCTACACCTTC. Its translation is CASSQEQGGYTF.

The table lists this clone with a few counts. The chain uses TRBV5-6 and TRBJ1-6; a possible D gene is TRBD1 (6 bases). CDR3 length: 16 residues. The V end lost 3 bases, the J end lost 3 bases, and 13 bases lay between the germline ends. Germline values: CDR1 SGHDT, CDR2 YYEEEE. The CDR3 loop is CASSSKTGGYNSPLHF. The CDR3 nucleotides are TGTGCCAGCAGCTCTAAGACAGGTGGCTATAATTCACCCCTCCACTTT.

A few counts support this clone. CDR3 region: CASSGGLNTEAFF. CDR3 nucleotide sequence: TGTGCCAGCTCAGGGGGTTTGAACACTGAAGCTTTCTTT. V gene TRBV18 combines with J gene TRBJ1-1, with a weak D call TRBD1 (5 bases). Germline-derived CDR1 and CDR2 are KGHSH and LQKENI. The CDR3 totals 13 residues. The V gene lost 5 bases and the J gene lost 0 bases, with 7 bases spanning the gap.

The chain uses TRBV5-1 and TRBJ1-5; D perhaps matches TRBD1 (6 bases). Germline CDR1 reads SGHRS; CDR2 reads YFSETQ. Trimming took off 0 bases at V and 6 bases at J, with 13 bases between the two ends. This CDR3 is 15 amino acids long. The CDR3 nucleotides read TGCGCCAGCAGCTTGGCCGGGGGGCTAGGTCAGCCCCAGCATTTT. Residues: CASSLAGGLGQPQHF.

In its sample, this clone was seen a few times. As DNA, the CDR3 is TGTGCCACCAGCAGAGAGCCCAGTAGCTACGAGCAGTACTTC. Residues: CATSREPSSYEQYF. This sequence joins TRBV15 and TRBJ2-7, with D unresolved. Germline CDR1 reads LNHNV; CDR2 reads YYDKDF (reference sequence). Trimming stripped 0 bases from V and 3 bases from J, with 9 bases between. This CDR3 is 14 amino acids long.

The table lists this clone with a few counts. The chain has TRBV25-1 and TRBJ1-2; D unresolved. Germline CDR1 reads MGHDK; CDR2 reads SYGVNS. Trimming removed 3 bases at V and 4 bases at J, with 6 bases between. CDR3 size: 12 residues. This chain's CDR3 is CASSDYGYGYTF. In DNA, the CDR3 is TGTGCCAGCAGTGATTATGGCTATGGCTACACCTTC.

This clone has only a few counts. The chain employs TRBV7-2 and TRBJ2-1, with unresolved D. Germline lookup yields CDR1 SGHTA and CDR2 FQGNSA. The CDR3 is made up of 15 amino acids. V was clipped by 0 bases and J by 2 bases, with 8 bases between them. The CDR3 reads CASSLALSPYNEQFF. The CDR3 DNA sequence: TGTGCCAGCAGCTTAGCACTCTCTCCCTACAATGAGCAGTTCTTC.

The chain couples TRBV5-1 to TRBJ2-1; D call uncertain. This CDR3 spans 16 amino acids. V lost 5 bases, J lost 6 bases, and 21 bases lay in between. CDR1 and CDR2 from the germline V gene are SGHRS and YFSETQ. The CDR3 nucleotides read TGCGCCAGCAGGCGCGAGGACGCATGGCCTGGCAATGAGCAGTTCTTC. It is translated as CASRREDAWPGNEQFF.

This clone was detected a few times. The CDR3 is CASSPRDRAETQYF. The CDR3 bases are TGTGCCAGCAGCCCCCGGGACAGGGCCGAGACCCAGTACTTC. The rearrangement links TRBV7-9 to TRBJ2-5, with 9 positions matching TRBD1. The junction had 6 bases not matched to a gene; V was cut back by 5 bases and J by 5 bases. The CDR3 is made up of 14 amino acids. Germline V gives CDR1 SEHNR, CDR2 FQNEAQ (reference sequence).

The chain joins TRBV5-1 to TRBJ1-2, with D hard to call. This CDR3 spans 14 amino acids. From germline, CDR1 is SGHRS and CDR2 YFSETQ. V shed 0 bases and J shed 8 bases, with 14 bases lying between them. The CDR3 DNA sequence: TGCGCCAGCAGCTTGGAGCAGAGCGGCGAAGGCTACACCTTC. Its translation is CASSLEQSGEGYTF.